The TCR beta chain under discussion was sequenced for a study of shared clonotypes between healthy human individuals. Repertoires were generated with immunoSEQ multiplex PCR, while TCRdb's copy carries only in-frame clones and drops some. Among about 2.4 million clones listed, roughly 93% were seen once. Germline-derived CDR1 and CDR2 are GTSNPN and SVGIG (reference sequence). The CDR3 has 14 residues. The ends were cut back, 0 bases at V and 6 bases at J, with 15 bases in the middle. This TCR was recovered from a man aged 18-30 years in good health. Some clones in this sample may be carry-over from other donors' samples. Specimen: naive CD4+ T cells from PBMCs. Subset defined: CD45RA+ positively selected. The chain is built from TRBV30 and TRBJ2-7; D might be TRBD2 (5 bases). In nucleotides, the CDR3 is TGTGCCTGGAGTGTTCGGAGGCCAATAGGCGAGCAGTACTTC. It translates to CAWSVRRPIGEQYF.